Following are 18 T cell receptor beta chains from one sample sequenced in a study of blood T cell repertoires in COVID-19. Using immunoSEQ multiplex PCR, the repertoire was profiled, and TCRdb retains in-frame clones only, with some absent. The sample carries some 250,000 clones, around 80% recorded once. The specimen sequenced was peripheral blood. These receptors all come from a man in his sixties with acute or convalescent COVID-19.

The chain joins TRBV5-1 to TRBJ1-1; a weak D match, TRBD1 (6 bases). There are 15 residues in the CDR3. Trimming shortened V by 3 bases and J by 4 bases, and 16 bases separated the two germline ends. The germline V gene encodes CDR1 SGHRS and CDR2 YFSETQ. CDR3 sequence (DNA): TGCGCCAGCAGCTCTTGGGGTACAGGGTTCACTGAAGCTTTCTTT. Residues: CASSSWGTGFTEAFF.

The chain has TRBV10-3 and TRBJ1-4; TRBD1 matches at 8 bases. Germline V gene data show CDR1 as ENHRY and CDR2 as SYGVKD. J was trimmed by 8 bases and V by 0 bases; bases with no gene match: 2. The CDR3 loop spans 14 amino acids. The CDR3 nucleotides are TGTGCCATCAGTGAGTCGACAGGGGACGAAAAACTGTTTTTT. This codes for CAISESTGDEKLFF.

This clone was recorded only once. The chain recombines TRBV13 with TRBJ2-5; possible D gene TRBD2, 6 bases. The CDR3 runs 13 residues. Trimming took 2 bases from V and 5 from J, leaving 9 bases between them. The germline V gene has CDR1 PRHDT and CDR2 FYEKMQ (reference sequence). This CDR3 is CASSLLGRETQYF. The CDR3 DNA sequence: TGTGCCAGCAGCTTACTAGGGAGGGAGACCCAGTACTTC.

The chain links TRBV18 to TRBJ1-5, with 10 bases identical to TRBD1. Unmatched junction bases numbered 7, after V lost 0 bases and J lost 5 bases. The germline V gene encodes CDR1 KGHSH and CDR2 LQKENI. The CDR3 contains 17 residues. The CDR3 DNA follows: TGTGCCAGCTCACCACCGGGGACAGGGGTTAAGGATCAGCCCCAGCATTTT. Translation gives CASSPPGTGVKDQPQHF.

CDR3 residues: CASSLLGAGPNGEAFF. The CDR3 DNA reads TGTGCCAGCAGTTTGTTGGGGGCGGGCCCCAACGGTGAAGCTTTCTTT. The chain uses TRBV28 and TRBJ1-1; TRBD1 is a possible D gene (6 bases). This CDR3 is 16 amino acids long. The germline gives CDR1 MDHEN, CDR2 SYDVKM. Between the trimmed V and J ends, which lost 3 bases and 7 bases, there was a span of 21 bases. Full variable domain (outside the CDR3, taken from reference TRBV28 and TRBJ1-1): DVKVTQSSRYLVKRTGEKVFLECVQDMDHENMFWYRQDPGLGLRLIYFSYDVKMKEKGDIPEGYSVSREKKERFSLILESASTNQTSMYLCASSLLGAGPNGEAFFGQGTRLTVV.

J is TRBJ2-7 and V is TRBV6-5; TRBD2 matches 9 bases. CDR3 size: 15 residues. Germline V gene lookup returns CDR1 MNHEY and CDR2 SVGAGI. The V gene end was trimmed by 7 bases and the J gene end by 0 bases; junction bases not matched to a gene: 7. The CDR3 reads CASNLAGPVSYEQYF. The CDR3 DNA sequence: TGTGCCAGCAACCTAGCGGGGCCCGTCTCCTACGAGCAGTACTTC.

The rearrangement uses TRBV18 and TRBJ2-5; D might be TRBD2 (6 bases). Germline values: CDR1 KGHSH, CDR2 LQKENI. Between the trimmed V and J ends, which lost 6 bases and 1 base, there was a span of 12 bases. CDR3 length: 14 amino acids. The CDR3 here is CASSTRRGQETQYF. The CDR3 bases are TGTGCCAGCTCGACCCGGCGGGGCCAAGAGACCCAGTACTTC.

The V call is TRBV28, the J call TRBJ1-2; TRBD1 aligns across 8 bases. Germline lookup yields CDR1 MDHEN and CDR2 SYDVKM. This CDR3 is built from 16 residues. The V and J ends lost 5 bases and 6 bases, in that order; junction bases with no gene match: 14. In DNA, the CDR3 is TGTGCCAGCAGTCCCGCCGGGACAGGTGGGAGGGATGGCTACACCTTC. Its protein product is CASSPAGTGGRDGYTF.

The sample holds a few counts of this clone. J is TRBJ2-3 and V is TRBV3-1 (or the pseudogene TRBV3-2); weak D call: TRBD1 (6 bases). V lost 5 bases, J lost 4 bases, and 19 bases lay in between. Per the germline V gene, CDR1 is LGHDT and CDR2 is YNNKEL (reference sequence). The CDR3 length is 16 residues. The CDR3 region is CASSTGTLTGADTQYF. As DNA, the CDR3 is TGTGCCAGCAGCACCGGGACACTCACCGGGGCAGATACGCAGTATTTT.

The chain carries TRBV5-1 and TRBJ2-7; 13 positions agree with TRBD2. Germline values: CDR1 SGHRS, CDR2 YFSETQ. V lost 2 bases to trimming and J lost 7 bases; unmatched junction nucleotides: 21. The CDR3 is made up of 20 amino acids. CDR3: CASSFAELGPGGLAGREQYF. The DNA for the CDR3 is TGCGCCAGCAGCTTTGCCGAACTGGGACCGGGGGGACTAGCGGGAAGAGAGCAGTACTTC.

V and J are TRBV2 and TRBJ1-2, with a possible D match to TRBD1 (6 bases). Germline-derived CDR1 and CDR2 are SNHLY and FYNNEI. Trimming pared 3 bases from V and 7 bases from J, leaving 9 bases between. CDR3 length: 12 amino acids. The CDR3 nucleotides read TGTGCCAGCAGTGACTCAGGGGTTGGCTACACCTTC. Encoded protein: CASSDSGVGYTF. The whole variable domain, remainder taken from reference TRBV2 and TRBJ1-2, is EPEVTQTPSHQVTQMGQEVILRCVPISNHLYFYWYRQILGQKVEFLVSFYNNEISEKSEIFDDQFSVERPDGSNFTLKIRSTKLEDSAMYFCASSDSGVGYTFGSGTRLTVV.

The chain recombines TRBV6-4 with TRBJ2-7; a possible D gene is TRBD1 (5 bases). Germline V gene sequence: CDR1 MRHNA, CDR2 SNTAGT. Trimming shortened V by 8 bases and J by 0 bases, and 20 bases separated the two germline ends. The CDR3 consists of 16 residues. The CDR3 region is CASESTQVPSSYEQYF. The DNA of the CDR3 is TGTGCCAGCGAGTCAACACAGGTCCCGAGCTCCTACGAGCAGTACTTC.

The chain uses TRBV7-9 and TRBJ2-1, with 9 bases fitting TRBD2. Germline V gene data show CDR1 as SEHNR and CDR2 as FQNEAQ (reference sequence). CDR3 length: 16 amino acids. V shed 5 bases, J shed 6 bases, and the junction held 11 bases outside the gene matches. CDR3 protein: CASSIAGRGGRNEQFF. CDR3 sequence (DNA): TGTGCCAGCAGCATCGCTGGGCGGGGGGGCCGCAATGAGCAGTTCTTC.

The rearrangement uses TRBV7-3 and TRBJ2-5; D unresolved. Germline CDR1 and CDR2: SGHTA and FQGTGA. This CDR3 is 14 amino acids long. The germline V and J ends were trimmed by 0 bases and 5 bases, with 10 bases remaining between them. The CDR3 spells CASSLTPNVETQYF. The DNA of the CDR3 is TGTGCCAGCAGCTTAACCCCAAATGTGGAGACCCAGTACTTC.

In its sample, this clone was seen a few times. The V gene is TRBV9, the J gene TRBJ1-2, with 7 positions matching TRBD1. The CDR3 is 13 amino acids. J lost 6 bases, V lost 4 bases, and 6 bases had no gene match. The germline V gene encodes CDR1 SGDLS and CDR2 YYNGEE. CDR3 residues: CASSPDRVHGYTF. The CDR3 nucleotides are TGTGCCAGCAGCCCTGACAGGGTTCATGGCTACACCTTC.

Here the CDR3 reads CASSLPRGTTYEQYF. As DNA, the CDR3 is TGTGCCAGCAGCCTCCCTCGGGGGACCACCTACGAGCAGTACTTC. The chain links TRBV3-1 (or the pseudogene TRBV3-2) to TRBJ2-7, with D possibly matching TRBD2 (6 bases). V gave up 4 bases and J gave up 2 bases, with 15 bases separating them. The CDR3 loop spans 15 amino acids. The germline V gene encodes CDR1 LGHDT and CDR2 YNNKEL (reference sequence).

V is TRBV30 and J is TRBJ1-5; tentative D call: TRBD1 (6 bases). Germline V gene sequence: CDR1 GTSNPN, CDR2 SVGIG (reference sequence). This CDR3 comprises 13 residues. V was clipped by 1 base and J by 4 bases, with 8 bases between them. The CDR3 DNA is TGTGCCTGGAGTGGGCAGGGGAATCAGCCCCAGCATTTT. The encoded protein is CAWSGQGNQPQHF.

V gene TRBV10-3 combines with J gene TRBJ1-5, with 9 bases matching TRBD1. CDR1 and CDR2 (germline): ENHRY, SYGVKD. With V trimmed by 10 bases and J by 6 bases, 4 bases remained unmatched. The CDR3 has 12 amino acids. The CDR3 sequence: CATGQGAQPQHF. CDR3 coding DNA: TGTGCCACGGGACAGGGTGCTCAGCCCCAGCATTTT.